These 13 T cell receptor beta chains share one sample of origin, sequenced in a study of Graves' ophthalmopathy and Graves' hyperthyroidism. The TCR beta CDR3 regions underwent amplification from RNA transcripts. Amplification began with first-round RT-PCR using HTBI primers, then second-round multiplex PCR was performed. TCRdb re-derived calls from the multiplex PCR reads in MiXCR, one entry per CDR3 protein. The sample consists of a few hundred thousand distinct CDR3 sequences, about a sixth of them appearing once. The source material was peripheral blood. The receptors were sampled from an adult woman with stable Graves' hyperthyroidism.

This clonotype was seen only once. In this CDR3 the conserved last residue, phenylalanine or tryptophan, is missing, so a read error is likely. The V and J genes are TRBV12-3 or TRBV12-4 and TRBJ2-5; D not certain. CDR3 length: 15 amino acids. In nucleotides, the CDR3 is TGTGCCAGCAGTTTAGCGCTAGTACGTGGAGAGTCCCAGTACTAC. It is translated as CASSLALVRGESQYY.

This clonotype was observed at least ten times. The genes are TRBV6-4 and TRBJ2-7, with D perhaps being TRBD1 or TRBD2 (5 bases each). The germline V gene has CDR1 MRHNA and CDR2 SNTAGT. Trimming pared 5 bases from V and 0 bases from J, leaving 20 bases between. The CDR3 is made up of 17 amino acids. The CDR3 DNA reads as TGTGCCAGCAGTCCGGTCCAGGGAGTCCCCCACTCCTACGAGCAGTACTTC. Protein product: CASSPVQGVPHSYEQYF.

This sequence joins TRBV24-1 and TRBJ2-1, with no clear D. The V gene's germline CDR1 is KGHDR and CDR2 SFDVKD. V shed 5 bases and J shed 0 bases, with 16 bases lying between them. The length of the CDR3 is 17 residues. The CDR3 here is CATSGVIGQSSYNEQFF. The CDR3, as DNA: TGTGCCACCAGTGGGGTAATTGGGCAGTCCTCCTACAATGAGCAGTTCTTC.

The sample holds many counts of this clonotype. The genes are TRBV5-1 and TRBJ2-7; D remains unclear. Germline V gene data show CDR1 as SGHRS and CDR2 as YFSETQ. CDR3 length: 14 residues. Trimming removed 1 base at V and 2 bases at J, with 10 bases between. In nucleotides, the CDR3 is TGCGCCAGCAGCTTGTTCCAGACCCCCTACGAGCAGTACTTC. Translating gives CASSLFQTPYEQYF.

The table lists this clonotype with many counts. This sequence joins TRBV6-1 and TRBJ2-2; 7 bases align to TRBD1. With 2 bases clipped from V and 1 base from J, the junction kept 4 bases outside the gene matches. CDR1 is MNHNS, CDR2 SASEGT, per germline. The CDR3 totals 16 residues. The CDR3 DNA is TGTGCCAGCAGTGAATTGGGACAGCTGAACACCGGGGAGCTGTTTTTT. Translation: CASSELGQLNTGELFF.

Concerning this clonotype itself: This may be a read error: a much more frequent sequence differs by one nucleotide. The chain joins TRBV6-1 to TRBJ2-4, with TRBD2 as a possible D gene (6 bases). Trimming left V 4 bases short and J 9 bases short, with 7 bases between. Germline values: CDR1 MNHNS, CDR2 SASEGT. The CDR3 has 11 amino acids. The CDR3 region is CASSVGGIQYF. CDR3 nucleotides: TGTGCCAGCAGTGTGGGGGGCATTCAGTACTTC.

There are many counts of this clonotype. This rearrangement joins TRBV11-1 to TRBJ2-7, with D maybe TRBD1 (6 bases). The V gene's germline CDR1 is SGHAT and CDR2 FQDESV (reference sequence). CDR3 length: 14 amino acids. Trimming pared 5 bases from V and 2 bases from J, leaving 13 bases between. The CDR3 coding sequence is TGTGCCAGCAGCCAACGACAGGAGACCTACGAGCAGTACTTC. It yields the protein CASSQRQETYEQYF.

This chain connects TRBV12-3 or TRBV12-4 to TRBJ2-5; D may be TRBD2 (5 bases). The CDR3 consists of 12 residues. V was clipped by 6 bases and J by 3 bases, with 8 bases between them. CDR3 residues: CASRRREETQYF. Here the CDR3 DNA reads TGTGCCAGCAGGCGGCGGGAAGAGACCCAGTACTTC.

This clonotype showed up many times. V gene TRBV5-1 combines with J gene TRBJ2-5; weak D call: TRBD2 (6 bases). Trimming took off 4 bases at V and 9 bases at J, with 10 bases between the two ends. This CDR3 has 11 amino acids. Per germline, CDR1 SGHRS and CDR2 YFSETQ. The CDR3 is CASSAGLSQYF. CDR3 nucleotides: TGCGCCAGCAGCGCGGGACTGTCCCAGTACTTC.

This clonotype was counted ten times or more. The J gene is TRBJ2-5, the V gene TRBV30, with 9 bases lining up with TRBD2. Germline trimming cut 0 bases from V and 3 bases from J; bases unmatched to any gene: 8. This CDR3 contains 16 residues. In germline, CDR1 is GTSNPN, CDR2 SVGIG (reference sequence). As DNA, the CDR3 is TGTGCCTGGAGTGTAATAAGCGGGAGGTATGAAGAGACCCAGTACTTC. This codes for CAWSVISGRYEETQYF. Variable domain in full (rest from reference TRBV30 and TRBJ2-5): SQTIHQWPATLVQPVGSPLSLECTVEGTSNPNLYWYRQAAGRGLQLLFYSVGIGQISSEVPQNLSASRPQDRQFILSSKKLLLSDSGFYLCAWSVISGRYEETQYFGPGTRLLVL.

This clonotype was picked up many times. The chain carries TRBV29-1 and TRBJ2-7; maybe TRBD1 (5 bases). Between the trimmed V and J ends, which lost 6 bases and 1 base, there was a span of 7 bases. Germline values: CDR1 SQVTM, CDR2 ANQGSEA. The CDR3 consists of 11 residues. The CDR3 DNA reads TGCAGCGTCAGGGAATCCTACGAGCAGTACTTC. Encoded protein: CSVRESYEQYF.

J is TRBJ2-7 and V is TRBV4-3; 8 positions match TRBD1. Germline CDR1 LGHNA, CDR2 YSLEER. Germline trimming cut 0 bases from V and 2 bases from J; bases unmatched to any gene: 6. The CDR3 loop spans 16 amino acids. This chain's CDR3 is CASSQDKLQGAYEQYF. In DNA form, the CDR3 reads TGCGCCAGCAGCCAAGATAAGTTACAGGGGGCCTACGAGCAGTACTTC.

The table lists this clonotype with many counts. The chain uses TRBV7-8 and TRBJ2-5; maybe TRBD2 (6 bases). Germline CDR1 is SGHVS and CDR2 is FQNEAQ. Trimming stripped 0 bases from V and 5 bases from J, with 10 bases between. The CDR3 is 14 residues long. The CDR3 sequence is CASSLAPGGETQYF. CDR3 DNA sequence: TGTGCCAGCAGCTTAGCGCCCGGGGGTGAGACCCAGTACTTC.